Listed below are T cell receptor beta chains from one sample, sequenced in a study of neoadjuvant nivolumab and ipilimumab in lung cancer. Here immunoSEQ multiplex PCR was the method, and the copy in TCRdb shows in-frame clones only, minus some. Counted here are over 25,000 clones, 92% occurring once; the ten biggest clones make up 2.1%. The source material was peripheral blood, sampled after neoadjuvant nivolumab, alone or with ipilimumab, at or shortly before surgery. The receptor set was obtained from an adult with non-small cell lung cancer. CDR3s include the opening cysteine and the closing phenylalanine or tryptophan. D genes are given only for firm matches. Part of the rows lack a size; the others show once, few, many or a class for expanded clones.

clone size	V gene	D gene	J gene	CDR3 protein	CDR3 DNA
NA	TRBV19	TRBD1	TRBJ2-7	CASSIPTGGEQYF	TGTGCCAGTAGTATCCCCACAGGGGGCGAGCAGTACTTC
few	TRBV18	NA	TRBJ1-4	CASSPRIISRDNNEKLFF	TGTGCCAGCTCACCACGAATTATTAGTCGGGACAATAATGAAAAACTGTTTTTT
NA	TRBV28	NA	TRBJ1-2	CASSSPGRYGYTF	TGTGCCAGCAGTTCTCCGGGAAGATATGGCTACACCTTC
NA	TRBV6-1	NA	TRBJ1-2	CASSVTSMGGGYGYTF	TGTGCCAGCAGTGTCACGTCCATGGGGGGTGGCTATGGCTACACCTTC
NA	TRBV5-4	NA	TRBJ2-3	CASKGERGTDTQYF	TGTGCCAGCAAGGGGGAGCGGGGCACAGATACGCAGTATTTT
NA	TRBV10-2	TRBD2	TRBJ2-3	CASSDTGLAGDTQYF	TGCGCCAGCAGTGATACTGGACTAGCGGGAGATACGCAGTATTTT
once	TRBV11-2	TRBD1	TRBJ1-2	CASSSGQQGGYTF	TGTGCCAGCAGCTCGGGACAGCAGGGGGGCTACACCTTC
NA	TRBV6-4	NA	TRBJ1-1	CASSVTGNTEAFF	TGTGCCAGCAGTGTGACAGGGAACACTGAAGCTTTCTTT
NA	TRBV28	TRBD1	TRBJ2-7	CASSSTGEWGSVYEQYF	TGTGCCAGCAGTTCAACAGGGGAGTGGGGGAGCGTTTACGAGCAGTACTTC
NA	TRBV28	NA	TRBJ1-2	CASSLFSDNYGYTF	TGTGCCAGCAGTTTATTTTCCGATAACTATGGCTACACCTTC
NA	TRBV5-4	NA	TRBJ2-3	CASSYTDTQYF	TGTGCCAGCAGTTACACAGATACGCAGTATTTT
NA	TRBV7-3	NA	TRBJ1-2	CASSLAGSPIDGYTF	TGTGCCAGCAGCTTGGCAGGGTCCCCTATAGATGGCTACACCTTC
NA	TRBV7-9	NA	TRBJ2-7	CASSPDRKGGEQYF	TGTGCCAGCAGCCCAGATCGGAAGGGCGGGGAGCAGTACTTC
once	TRBV10-2	NA	TRBJ2-7	CASSDGGQYYEQYF	TGCGCCAGCAGTGATGGGGGTCAATACTACGAGCAGTACTTC
NA	TRBV9	NA	TRBJ1-4	CASSVGGRDEKLFF	TGTGCCAGCAGCGTCGGGGGGCGGGATGAAAAACTGTTTTTT
NA	TRBV5-1	TRBD1	TRBJ2-1	CASSTAGTVYNEQFF	TGCGCCAGCAGCACTGCCGGGACAGTTTACAATGAGCAGTTCTTC
NA	TRBV5-4	NA	TRBJ1-4	CASSWGSTNEKLFF	TGTGCCAGCAGCTGGGGTAGCACTAATGAAAAACTGTTTTTT
NA	TRBV29-1	NA	TRBJ1-1	CSVAEGYTEAFF	TGCAGCGTTGCAGAGGGGTACACTGAAGCTTTCTTT
NA	TRBV2	NA	TRBJ1-5	CASTRDSNQPQHF	TGTGCCAGCACGAGAGATAGCAATCAGCCCCAGCATTTT
NA	TRBV9	TRBD1	TRBJ1-2	CASSPRTGGGYGYTF	TGTGCCAGCAGCCCCCGGACAGGGGGCGGCTATGGCTACACCTTC
NA	TRBV5-4	NA	TRBJ2-3	CASSLRRERRTDTQYF	TGTGCCAGCAGCTTGAGGAGGGAACGGAGGACAGATACGCAGTATTTT
few	TRBV5-1	NA	TRBJ2-1	CASSLDRGFYNEQFF	TGCGCCAGCAGCTTGGACCGGGGTTTCTACAATGAGCAGTTCTTC
NA	TRBV7-7	TRBD1	TRBJ1-2	CASSPGQGGGYTF	TGTGCCAGCAGCCCGGGACAGGGAGGAGGCTACACCTTC
NA	TRBV14	NA	TRBJ2-3	CASKITDTQYF	TGTGCCAGCAAGATCACAGATACGCAGTATTTT
NA	TRBV10-3	NA	TRBJ2-7	CAISLGRGDEQYF	TGTGCCATCAGTCTCGGTAGGGGGGACGAGCAGTACTTC
NA	TRBV29-1	NA	TRBJ2-7	CSDPLGPSKGRDEQYF	TGCAGCGACCCCCTGGGACCTTCTAAGGGGAGAGACGAGCAGTACTTC
NA	TRBV4-1	NA	TRBJ2-7	CASSQVLAEYYEQYF	TGCGCCAGCAGCCAAGTTTTAGCGGAATACTACGAGCAGTACTTC
NA	TRBV5-4	NA	TRBJ2-3	CASSLDSQRDTQYF	TGTGCCAGCAGCTTGGACTCTCAAAGAGATACGCAGTATTTT
NA	TRBV29-1	TRBD2	TRBJ2-5	CSFEWGGETQYF	TGCAGCTTTGAATGGGGGGGAGAGACCCAGTACTTC
few	TRBV5-1	NA	TRBJ1-1	CASSPGGSSNTEAFF	TGCGCCAGCAGCCCGGGGGGGTCCTCGAACACTGAAGCTTTCTTT
NA	TRBV14	TRBD1	TRBJ2-7	CASSQDDRGPNSIYEQYF	TGTGCCAGCAGCCAAGATGACAGGGGGCCCAATTCAATCTACGAGCAGTACTTC
NA	TRBV6-5	TRBD1	TRBJ2-7	CASRSGTEDEQYF	TGTGCCAGCAGATCCGGGACAGAGGACGAGCAGTACTTC
NA	TRBV19	NA	TRBJ1-1	CAVKLNTEAFF	TGTGCCGTTAAGTTGAACACTGAAGCTTTCTTT
NA	TRBV5-1	NA	TRBJ1-1	CASSLDVGFHTEAFF	TGCGCCAGCAGCTTGGATGTCGGTTTTCACACTGAAGCTTTCTTT
NA	TRBV5-4	NA	TRBJ1-2	CASSLVVGTNYGYTF	TGTGCCAGCAGCTTGGTCGTAGGTACTAACTATGGCTACACCTTC
NA	TRBV11-2	NA	TRBJ1-3	CASSLGPGAGGNTIYF	TGTGCCAGCAGCTTAGGTCCGGGGGCAGGAGGAAACACCATATATTTT
NA	TRBV5-1	NA	TRBJ2-2	CASTRALGENTGELFF	TGCGCCAGCACCCGAGCCTTAGGAGAGAACACCGGGGAGCTGTTTTTT
NA	TRBV7-9	NA	TRBJ2-5	CPPHGVEETQYF	TGTCCCCCCCACGGCGTCGAAGAGACCCAGTACTTC
NA	TRBV10-3	NA	TRBJ1-1	CATSGGMNTEAFF	TGTGCCACCAGCGGGGGGATGAACACTGAAGCTTTCTTT
NA	TRBV29-1	TRBD2	TRBJ2-3	CSVDSGITDTQYF	TGCAGCGTTGATAGCGGGATCACAGATACGCAGTATTTT
once	TRBV18	TRBD2	TRBJ2-2	CASSFPSGPSTGELFF	TGTGCCAGCTCATTCCCTAGCGGGCCTAGCACCGGGGAGCTGTTTTTT
NA	TRBV5-6	NA	TRBJ2-7	CASSRSYEQYF	TGTGCCAGCAGCCGTTCCTACGAGCAGTACTTC
NA	TRBV5-1	TRBD2	TRBJ2-7	CASSSLPLAENYEQYF	TGCGCCAGCAGCTCACTGCCCCTAGCGGAGAACTACGAGCAGTACTTC
NA	TRBV5-1	TRBD1	TRBJ2-2	CASGTAHTGELFF	TGCGCCAGCGGGACAGCGCACACCGGGGAGCTGTTTTTT
NA	TRBV6-1	NA	TRBJ2-2	CASTIGSGTGELFF	TGTGCCAGCACGATAGGGTCGGGCACCGGGGAGCTGTTTTTT
few	TRBV4-2	NA	TRBJ2-1	CASSQGFSGNTGEQFF	TGTGCCAGCAGCCAAGGCTTTAGCGGTAACACAGGAGAGCAGTTCTTC
once	TRBV12-5	TRBD2	TRBJ2-1	CASGGASGSSYNEQFF	TGTGCTAGTGGCGGGGCTAGCGGGAGCTCCTACAATGAGCAGTTCTTC
NA	TRBV5-1	TRBD1	TRBJ1-1	CASTRTGGIGGEAFF	TGCGCCAGCACCCGGACAGGGGGTATCGGCGGTGAAGCTTTCTTT
NA	TRBV10-3	TRBD1	TRBJ2-2	CAISRTGVTGELFF	TGTGCCATCAGCAGAACAGGGGTTACCGGGGAGCTGTTTTTT
NA	TRBV7-7	NA	TRBJ1-4	CASSPGTATNEKLFF	TGTGCCAGCAGCCCCGGGACGGCCACTAATGAAAAACTGTTTTTT
NA	TRBV7-8	NA	TRBJ2-5	CASSSEGTQYF	TGTGCCAGCAGCTCGGAGGGGACCCAGTACTTC
NA	TRBV5-4	NA	TRBJ2-3	CASKNLLGSTDTQYF	TGTGCCAGCAAGAACCTGCTAGGAAGCACAGATACGCAGTATTTT
NA	TRBV7-2	TRBD2	TRBJ2-5	CASSRYSGHQYF	TGTGCCAGCAGCCGATATAGCGGGCACCAGTACTTC
NA	TRBV28	NA	TRBJ1-5	CASSLAGREAQPQHF	TGTGCCAGCAGTTTGGCCGGCAGGGAGGCTCAGCCCCAGCATTTT